This T cell receptor (beta chain) was documented in a study of CD8 T cells in ankylosing spondylitis. TCRdb ran MiXCR on the 5' RACE reads and lists one entry per CDR3 protein. The sample lists 200,000 or so distinct CDR3 sequences; roughly 24% were seen once. This CDR3 spans 17 amino acids. With 1 base clipped from V and 3 bases from J, the junction kept 5 bases outside the gene matches. Germline V lookup: CDR1 DFQATT, CDR2 SNEGSKA (reference sequence). The clonotype comes from a male donor with ankylosing spondylitis or in good health (not recorded which). The sample comprised blood, either unsorted or a sorted T cell fraction (not recorded which). This chain links TRBV20-1 with TRBJ2-4; 14 bases map to TRBD2. The CDR3 sequence: CSARGPGLAGVKNIQYF. CDR3 nucleotide sequence: TGCAGTGCTAGAGGACCGGGACTAGCGGGAGTCAAAAACATTCAGTACTTC.